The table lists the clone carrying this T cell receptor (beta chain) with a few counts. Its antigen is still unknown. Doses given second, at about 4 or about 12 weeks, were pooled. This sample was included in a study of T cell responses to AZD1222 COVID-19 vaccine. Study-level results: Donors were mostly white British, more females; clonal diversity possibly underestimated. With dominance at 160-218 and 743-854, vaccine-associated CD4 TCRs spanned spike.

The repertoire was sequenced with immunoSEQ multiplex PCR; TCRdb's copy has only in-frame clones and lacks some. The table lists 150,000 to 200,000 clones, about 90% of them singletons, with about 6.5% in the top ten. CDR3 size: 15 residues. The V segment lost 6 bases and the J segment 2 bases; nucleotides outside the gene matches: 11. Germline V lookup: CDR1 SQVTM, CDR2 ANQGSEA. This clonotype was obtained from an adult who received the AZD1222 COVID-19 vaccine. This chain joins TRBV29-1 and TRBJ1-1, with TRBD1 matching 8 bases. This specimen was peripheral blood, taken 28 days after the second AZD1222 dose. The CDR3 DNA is TGCAGCGTAAAACAGGGGGGTACAACAAACACTGAAGCTTTCTTT. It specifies CSVKQGGTTNTEAFF.